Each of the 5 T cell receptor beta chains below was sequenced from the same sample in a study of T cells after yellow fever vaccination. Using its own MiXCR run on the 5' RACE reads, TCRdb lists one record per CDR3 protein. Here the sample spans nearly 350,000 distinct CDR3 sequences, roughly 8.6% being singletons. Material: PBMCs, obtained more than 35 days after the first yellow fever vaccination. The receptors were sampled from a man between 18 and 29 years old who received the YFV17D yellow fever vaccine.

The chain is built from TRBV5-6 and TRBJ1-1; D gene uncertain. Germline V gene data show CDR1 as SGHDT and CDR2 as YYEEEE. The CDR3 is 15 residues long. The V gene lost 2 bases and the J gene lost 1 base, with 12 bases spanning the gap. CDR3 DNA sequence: TGTGCCAGCAGCTTTTATCCACGGCAGAACACTGAAGCTTTCTTT. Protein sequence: CASSFYPRQNTEAFF.

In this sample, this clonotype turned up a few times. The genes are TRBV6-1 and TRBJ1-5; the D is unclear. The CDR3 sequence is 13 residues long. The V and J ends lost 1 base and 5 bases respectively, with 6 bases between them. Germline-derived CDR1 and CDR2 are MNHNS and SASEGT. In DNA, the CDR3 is TGTGCCAGCAGTGAAGTCAGAGATCAGCCCCAGCATTTT. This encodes CASSEVRDQPQHF.

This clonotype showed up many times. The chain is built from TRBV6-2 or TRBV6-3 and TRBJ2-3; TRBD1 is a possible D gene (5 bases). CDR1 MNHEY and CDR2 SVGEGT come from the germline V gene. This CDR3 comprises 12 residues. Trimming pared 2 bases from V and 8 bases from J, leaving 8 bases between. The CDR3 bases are TGTGCCAGCAGTTACCTACAGGCTACGCAGTATTTT. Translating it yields CASSYLQATQYF.

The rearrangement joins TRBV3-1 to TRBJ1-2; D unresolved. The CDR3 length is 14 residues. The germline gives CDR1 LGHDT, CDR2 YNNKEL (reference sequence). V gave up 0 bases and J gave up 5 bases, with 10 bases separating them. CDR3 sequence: CASSQDWAEYGYTF. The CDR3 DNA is TGTGCCAGCAGCCAAGACTGGGCAGAATATGGCTACACCTTC. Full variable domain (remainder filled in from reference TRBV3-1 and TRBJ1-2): DTAVSQTPKYLVTQMGNDKSIKCEQNLGHDTMYWYKQDSKKFLKIMFSYNNKELIINETVPNRFSPKSPDKAHLNLHINSLELGDSAVYFCASSQDWAEYGYTFGSGTRLTVV.

The chain's CDR3 is CASSPRLAGDTDTQYF. DNA of the CDR3: TGTGCCAGCAGCCCGCGACTAGCGGGGGACACAGATACGCAGTATTTT. This sequence joins TRBV3-1 and TRBJ2-3; 12 bases agree with TRBD2. The germline gives CDR1 LGHDT, CDR2 YNNKEL (reference sequence). CDR3 length: 16 amino acids. The J segment lost 2 bases and the V segment lost 4 bases, leaving 4 bases of the junction unmatched.